One sample yielded the 31 T cell receptor beta chains listed below, sequenced in a study of T cell responses to AZD1222 COVID-19 vaccine. Assay used: immunoSEQ multiplex PCR; TCRdb lists only in-frame clones, some missing. The data contain over 100,000 clones, more than 85% of them singletons. The sample in question was peripheral blood, obtained on day 0 of AZD1222 vaccination. The source of these receptors is an adult in good health.

The rearrangement links TRBV5-1 to TRBJ2-7; TRBD1 matches at 8 bases. V lost 0 bases, J lost 5 bases, and 10 bases stayed unmatched. The CDR3 runs to 16 residues. The germline V gene encodes CDR1 SGHRS and CDR2 YFSETQ. The chain's CDR3 is CASSLENQGAVNEQYF. The CDR3 DNA is TGCGCCAGCAGCTTGGAGAATCAGGGGGCGGTGAACGAGCAGTACTTC.

As to this clone: The germline gene is not matched at one end of the junction; a read error may be the cause. The chain has TRBV5-3 and TRBJ1-4; D is unresolved. TRBV5-3 is recorded as an ORF, its role being uncertain. The CDR3 loop spans 11 amino acids. The CDR3 nucleotides read TGTGCCAGAAGCTACACTTTAGCCCTAGAGTTT. It is translated as CARSYTLALEF.

V usage is TRBV3-1 (or the pseudogene TRBV3-2) and J usage is TRBJ2-7, with 7 positions matching TRBD2. Per germline, CDR1 LGHDT and CDR2 YNNKEL (reference sequence). V lost 6 bases and J lost 6; bases outside the gene matches: 8. This CDR3 region has 13 residues. CDR3 in DNA: TGTGCCAGCAGGATAAGTTCGGGGGGCGAGCAGTACTTC. This codes for CASRISSGGEQYF.

This CDR3 reads CASSITMADTQYF. CDR3 DNA: TGTGCCAGTAGTATTACCATGGCAGATACGCAGTATTTT. This chain uses TRBV19 with TRBJ2-3; D unclear. The V end was cut by 3 bases, the J end by 4 bases, with 8 bases between. The CDR3 spans 13 residues. The germline V gene has CDR1 LNHDA and CDR2 SQIVND (reference sequence).

This chain joins TRBV4-2 and TRBJ1-4; 9 bases are shared with TRBD1. Per the germline V gene, CDR1 is LGHNA and CDR2 is YNFKEQ. Trimming took 0 bases from V and 7 from J; bases not matched to a gene: 6. The CDR3 is made up of 16 amino acids. The CDR3 coding sequence is TGTGCCAGCAGCCAAGATGGGGGACAGGGAAGTGAAAAACTGTTTTTT. It yields the protein CASSQDGGQGSEKLFF.

The chain joins TRBV5-1 to TRBJ2-1; unclear D gene. Germline V gives CDR1 SGHRS, CDR2 YFSETQ. Trimming pared 2 bases from V and 3 bases from J, leaving 6 bases between. The CDR3 extends over 13 amino acids. The CDR3 sequence: CASSFLRYNEQFF. The CDR3 region has the DNA TGCGCCAGCAGCTTTTTACGCTACAATGAGCAGTTCTTC.

The chain employs TRBV2 and TRBJ2-3; D may be TRBD2 (6 bases). Germline lookup yields CDR1 SNHLY and CDR2 FYNNEI. The V end lost 8 bases, the J end lost 6 bases, and 15 bases lay between the germline ends. The CDR3 spans 13 residues. CDR3 loop: CASATSPSDTQYF. The DNA of the CDR3 is TGTGCCAGCGCGACTAGTCCCTCGGATACGCAGTATTTT.

This chain connects TRBV27 to TRBJ2-7; D uncertain. The length of the CDR3 is 14 residues. Germline CDR1 reads MNHEY; CDR2 reads SMNVEV (reference sequence). Trimming removed 9 bases at V and 3 bases at J, with 18 bases between. This CDR3 reads CARLLGWDFYEQYF. DNA for the CDR3: TGTGCCAGGCTCCTCGGCTGGGATTTCTACGAGCAGTACTTC.

V usage is TRBV6-5 and J usage is TRBJ1-2, with 7 positions matching TRBD1. Germline CDR1 MNHEY, CDR2 SVGAGI. The J segment lost 4 bases and the V segment lost 4 bases, leaving 9 bases of the junction unmatched. The CDR3 consists of 15 residues. The CDR3 reads CASSSQGGAFYGYTF. CDR3 DNA: TGTGCCAGCAGTTCGCAGGGGGGAGCTTTCTATGGCTACACCTTC.

The chain uses TRBV4-1 and TRBJ1-6; the D is unclear. CDR1 is MGHRA and CDR2 is YSYEKL in the germline V gene. V lost 0 bases, J lost 10 bases, and 7 bases lay in between. This CDR3 region has 13 residues. The CDR3 region has the DNA TGCGCCAGCAGCCAAGACAGAAACTCACCCCTCCACTTT. It is translated as CASSQDRNSPLHF.

This clone was picked up one time. The gene calls are TRBV6-5 and TRBJ2-7; TRBD1 matches 7 bases. Losses at the gene ends were 5 bases for V and 2 bases for J; bases not matched to a gene: 3. The length of the CDR3 is 13 residues. Germline loops: CDR1 MNHEY, CDR2 SVGAGI. In DNA form, the CDR3 reads TGTGCCAGCAGTAGGACAGGCCCCTACGAGCAGTACTTC. The encoded protein is CASSRTGPYEQYF.

The chain carries TRBV30 and TRBJ2-7; D perhaps matches TRBD2 (5 bases). V dropped 3 bases and J dropped 6 bases, with 18 bases sitting between them. CDR1 and CDR2 (germline): GTSNPN, SVGIG (reference sequence). This CDR3 contains 14 residues. Written as DNA, the CDR3 is TGTGCCTGGAGGGGATTCCCAGCGGAGAGCGAGCAGTACTTC. Its protein product is CAWRGFPAESEQYF.

The J gene is TRBJ1-2, the V gene TRBV2, with a possible D match to TRBD1 (6 bases). With 9 bases removed from V and 0 bases from J, the gap between germline ends came to 17 bases. The CDR3 length is 15 residues. Per the germline V gene, CDR1 is SNHLY and CDR2 is FYNNEI. CDR3 loop: CASRLTGGANYGYTF. The CDR3 DNA is TGTGCCAGTAGGCTGACAGGAGGGGCTAACTATGGCTACACCTTC.

V usage is TRBV19 and J usage is TRBJ1-5; D is unclear. The CDR3 has 14 amino acids. Trimming took off 4 bases at V and 2 bases at J, with 9 bases between the two ends. Germline V gene lookup returns CDR1 LNHDA and CDR2 SQIVND (reference sequence). CDR3 residues: CASSTQAGNQPQHF. CDR3 bases: TGTGCCAGTAGTACCCAGGCGGGCAATCAGCCCCAGCATTTT.

This clone was seen just once. The chain has TRBV15 and TRBJ2-1, with D perhaps TRBD2 (5 bases). The V and J ends lost 5 bases and 2 bases respectively, with 10 bases between them. The germline V gene has CDR1 LNHNV and CDR2 YYDKDF (reference sequence). CDR3 length equals 14 residues. The CDR3 DNA reads TGTGCCACCAGCCCTCGACTACCCTACAATGAGCAGTTCTTC. This translates into CATSPRLPYNEQFF.

This clone was seen only a few times. V gene TRBV29-1 combines with J gene TRBJ2-5, with 8 bases identical to TRBD1. CDR1 is SQVTM and CDR2 is ANQGSEA in the germline V gene. J gave up 4 bases and V 6 bases, and 10 bases lay outside the gene matches. The CDR3 covers 14 residues. CDR3: CSVGRPTGGETQYF. The CDR3 DNA sequence: TGCAGCGTAGGACGACCCACAGGGGGAGAGACCCAGTACTTC. The full variable domain, rest sourced from reference TRBV29-1 and TRBJ2-5, is SAVISQKPSRDICQRGTSLTIQCQVDSQVTMMFWYRQQPGQSLTLIATANQGSEATYESGFVIDKFPISRPNLTFSTLTVSNMSPEDSSIYLCSVGRPTGGETQYFGPGTRLLVL.

J is TRBJ2-3 and V is TRBV7-9, with D maybe TRBD1 (6 bases). With 0 bases removed from V and 2 bases from J, the gap between germline ends came to 6 bases. CDR1 is SEHNR, CDR2 FQNEAQ, per germline (reference sequence). The CDR3 sequence is 14 residues long. The CDR3 here is CASSLAGATDTQYF. The DNA of the CDR3 is TGTGCCAGCAGCTTAGCGGGGGCCACAGATACGCAGTATTTT.

The rearrangement joins TRBV6-5 to TRBJ1-3; the match to TRBD1 covers 8 bases. This CDR3 spans 13 amino acids. Germline values: CDR1 MNHEY, CDR2 SVGAGI. With V trimmed by 11 bases and J by 6 bases, 9 bases remained unmatched. DNA of the CDR3: TGTGCCGTACACAGGGGGTTGGAAAACACCATATATTTT. Its protein is CAVHRGLENTIYF.

The chain links TRBV30 to TRBJ1-1; D gene ambiguous. CDR1 is GTSNPN and CDR2 is SVGIG in the germline V gene (reference sequence). Trimming left V 4 bases short and J 4 bases short, with 13 bases between. The CDR3 is 13 residues long. As DNA, the CDR3 is TGTGCCTGGATTAGGATAAGGTCCACTGAAGCTTTCTTT. Its protein product is CAWIRIRSTEAFF.

This rearrangement joins TRBV30 to TRBJ2-5, with D maybe TRBD1 (5 bases). The CDR3 extends over 14 amino acids. V dropped 0 bases and J dropped 5 bases, with 13 bases sitting between them. The germline CDR1 and CDR2 sequences are GTSNPN and SVGIG (reference sequence). CDR3 amino acids: CAWSVKGVDETQYF. CDR3 sequence (DNA): TGTGCCTGGAGTGTAAAAGGGGTGGACGAGACCCAGTACTTC.

CDR3 sequence: CASSLARDVGGYTF. The CDR3 coding sequence is TGTGCCAGCAGCTTAGCCAGGGATGTAGGTGGCTACACCTTC. V and J are TRBV7-2 and TRBJ1-2; TRBD1 might be the D (5 bases). The CDR3 consists of 14 residues. The germline V and J ends were trimmed by 0 bases and 7 bases, with 12 bases remaining between them. Germline V gene sequence: CDR1 SGHTA, CDR2 FQGNSA. Using reference TRBV7-2 and TRBJ1-2 for the parts outside the CDR3, the full variable domain is GAGVSQSPSNKVTEKGKDVELRCDPISGHTALYWYRQSLGQGLEFLIYFQGNSAPDKSGLPSDRFSAERTGGSVSTLTIQRTQQEDSAVYLCASSLARDVGGYTFGSGTRLTVV.

The rearrangement links TRBV18 to TRBJ1-2; D ambiguous. This CDR3 has 14 residues. Germline assignment: CDR1 KGHSH and CDR2 LQKENI. Trimming removed 1 base at V and 0 bases at J, with 6 bases between. The CDR3, as DNA: TGTGCCAGCTCACCACGAGGCTCTAACTATGGCTACACCTTC. This codes for CASSPRGSNYGYTF.

The rearrangement uses TRBV30 and TRBJ2-1, with 9 bases lining up with TRBD1. The CDR3 runs 16 residues. With 4 bases clipped from V and 4 bases from J, the junction kept 11 bases outside the gene matches. CDR1 is GTSNPN and CDR2 is SVGIG in the germline V gene (reference sequence). The CDR3 DNA follows: TGTGCCTGGAAAGTAATGGGACAGGGTGGGTACAATGAGCAGTTCTTC. As protein: CAWKVMGQGGYNEQFF.

The V call is TRBV30, the J call TRBJ2-6; the D is unclear. V was cut by 5 bases and J by 2 bases, with 10 bases left in between. Germline loops: CDR1 GTSNPN, CDR2 SVGIG (reference sequence). This CDR3 comprises 14 residues. CDR3 in DNA: TGTGCCTGGGGTCTGCTGCCTGGGGCCAACGTCCTGACTTTC. Protein product: CAWGLLPGANVLTF.

The gene calls are TRBV6-2 or TRBV6-3 and TRBJ2-5, with 7 positions matching TRBD2. J was trimmed by 5 bases and V by 1 base; bases with no gene match: 7. CDR1 is MNHEY, CDR2 SVGEGT, per germline. CDR3 length: 15 amino acids. The CDR3, as DNA: TGTGCCAGCAGTTACTATGCGGGAGCAGGGGAGACCCAGTACTTC. Protein: CASSYYAGAGETQYF.

The genes are TRBV6-2 or TRBV6-3 and TRBJ2-7, with D perhaps TRBD1 (5 bases). This CDR3 comprises 13 residues. Trimming stripped 2 bases from V and 3 bases from J, with 8 bases between. Germline V gene lookup returns CDR1 MNHEY and CDR2 SVGEGT. CDR3 in DNA: TGTGCCAGCAGTTACGGGGCAGTCTACGAGCAGTACTTC. Protein sequence: CASSYGAVYEQYF.

The CDR3 loop reads CASSSEGRGLEQYF. CDR3 sequence (DNA): TGTGCCAGCAGCTCAGAGGGAAGGGGGCTCGAGCAGTACTTC. The rearrangement joins TRBV11-1 to TRBJ2-7, with 7 bases matching TRBD1. From germline, CDR1 is SGHAT and CDR2 FQDESV (reference sequence). J gave up 6 bases and V 4 bases, and 9 bases lay outside the gene matches. The CDR3 sequence is 14 residues long.

The CDR3 DNA follows: TGTGCCAGCAGAGGACTAGCGGAGAGCACAGATACGCAGTATTTT. Protein product: CASRGLAESTDTQYF. This sequence joins TRBV6-5 and TRBJ2-3; 10 bases line up with TRBD2. The CDR3 is 15 residues long. Losses at the gene ends were 6 bases for V and 0 bases for J; bases not matched to a gene: 3. Germline CDR1 is MNHEY and CDR2 is SVGAGI.

V usage is TRBV19 and J usage is TRBJ1-5; 11 nucleotides align to TRBD1. The germline V gene encodes CDR1 LNHDA and CDR2 SQIVND (reference sequence). The length of the CDR3 is 19 residues. Trimming took 6 bases from V and 2 from J; bases not matched to a gene: 15. CDR3 DNA sequence: TGTGCCAGTAGGCGCACCCGGGACAGGGGGACGAGGGGCAATCAGCCCCAGCATTTT. Its protein product is CASRRTRDRGTRGNQPQHF.

The CDR3 region is CASSVDRYTEAFF. DNA for the CDR3: TGTGCCAGCAGCGTAGACCGATACACTGAAGCTTTCTTT. The chain couples TRBV9 to TRBJ1-1; unclear D gene. Per germline, CDR1 SGDLS and CDR2 YYNGEE. The V end lost 0 bases, the J end lost 3 bases, and 6 bases lay between the germline ends. The CDR3 runs to 13 residues.

The chain couples TRBV9 to TRBJ2-1, with D tentatively TRBD1 (6 bases). V was trimmed by 3 bases and J by 5 bases, leaving 9 bases between them. CDR3 length: 13 residues. The germline CDR1 and CDR2 sequences are SGDLS and YYNGEE. CDR3 DNA: TGTGCCAGCAGCGCCAGGGGAGACAATGAGCAGTTCTTC. This encodes CASSARGDNEQFF. Based on the CDR3 plus reference TRBV9 and TRBJ2-1, the full variable domain is DSGVTQTPKHLITATGQRVTLRCSPRSGDLSVYWYQQSLDQGLQFLIQYYNGEERAKGNILERFSAQQFPDLHSELNLSSLELGDSALYFCASSARGDNEQFFGPGTRLTVL.